The following is a T cell receptor (beta chain) sequence with its context. This record belongs to a study of T cell responses to AZD1222 COVID-19 vaccine. The method was immunoSEQ multiplex PCR; TCRdb's version includes in-frame clones alone and lacks a portion of them. This sample has about 180,000 clones, with around nine tenths found just once. This CDR3 comprises 13 residues. V was shortened by 3 bases and J by 3 bases, with 7 bases between the two germline ends. Germline CDR1 reads SGHNT; CDR2 reads YENEEA. This chain uses TRBV11-3 with TRBJ2-3, with D perhaps TRBD1 (5 bases). The source was peripheral blood, collected 28 days after the second AZD1222 dose. The sequence derives from an adult who received the AZD1222 COVID-19 vaccine. DNA of the CDR3: TGTGCCAGCAGCTTCAGGGTGACAGATACGCAGTATTTT. Translation gives CASSFRVTDTQYF.